The 25 T cell receptor beta chains listed next were all sequenced from one sample in a study of cytomegalovirus exposure and HLA in healthy donors. With 60 Vbeta and 13 Jbeta primers, the PCR was carried out. This table comes from immunoSEQ multiplex PCR, and its TCRdb copy is limited to in-frame clones, with some not included. This table holds 150,000 to 200,000 clones, roughly 74% found once. The sequencing input was PBMCs. The receptors originated from a woman in her twenties or thirties in good health and CMV-seropositive.

In this sample, this clone turned up a few times. The rearrangement joins TRBV4-1 to TRBJ2-6, with D maybe TRBD1 (5 bases). This CDR3 contains 17 residues. V was pared by 4 bases and J by 0 bases, with 13 bases between. Germline loops: CDR1 MGHRA, CDR2 YSYEKL. CDR3 bases: TGCGCCAGCAGCCGGCCTGGACAACTCTCTGGGGCCAACGTCCTGACTTTC. As protein: CASSRPGQLSGANVLTF.

The chain carries TRBV11-3 and TRBJ1-3; D gene unclear. Germline assignment: CDR1 SGHNT and CDR2 YENEEA. The CDR3 totals 17 residues. Trimming took off 0 bases at V and 0 bases at J, with 12 bases between the two ends. CDR3 sequence: CASSLDLDPSSGNTIYF. The CDR3, as DNA: TGTGCCAGCAGCTTAGATCTCGACCCTAGCTCTGGAAACACCATATATTTT.

This rearrangement joins TRBV7-2 to TRBJ2-7; TRBD2 agrees at 10 bases. This CDR3 comprises 16 residues. CDR1 is SGHTA and CDR2 is FQGNSA in the germline V gene. V lost 5 bases and J lost 5; bases outside the gene matches: 12. The CDR3 coding sequence is TGTGCCAGCAGCGCGCAACTAGCGGGACCGACTCACGAGCAGTACTTC. Its protein product is CASSAQLAGPTHEQYF. Supplemented by reference TRBV7-2 and TRBJ2-7, the full variable domain reads GAGVSQSPSNKVTEKGKDVELRCDPISGHTALYWYRQSLGQGLEFLIYFQGNSAPDKSGLPSDRFSAERTGGSVSTLTIQRTQQEDSAVYLCASSAQLAGPTHEQYFGPGTRLTVT.

The genes are TRBV6-1 and TRBJ1-6, with a tentative D call TRBD1 (5 bases). The CDR3 runs 12 residues. With 5 bases removed from V and 7 bases from J, the gap between germline ends came to 6 bases. From germline, CDR1 is MNHNS and CDR2 SASEGT. For the CDR3, the DNA is TGTGCCAGCAGTAACAGGAATTCACCCCTCCACTTT. Encoded protein: CASSNRNSPLHF.

V usage is TRBV14 and J usage is TRBJ1-4; TRBD1 aligns across 8 bases. V was clipped by 4 bases and J by 6 bases; unmatched bases: 7. This CDR3 comprises 15 residues. Germline V gene sequence: CDR1 SGHDN, CDR2 FVKESK. In nucleotides, the CDR3 is TGTGCCAGCAGCCCTGGACAGGGACTCGATGAAAAACTGTTTTTT. It translates to CASSPGQGLDEKLFF.

This clone was recorded once. The V call is TRBV29-1, the J call TRBJ2-7; tentative D call: TRBD1 (6 bases). V was shortened by 1 base and J by 3 bases, with 10 bases between the two germline ends. CDR3 length equals 13 residues. In germline, CDR1 is SQVTM, CDR2 ANQGSEA. CDR3 sequence: CSVEGGTSYEQYF. The CDR3 DNA reads as TGCAGCGTTGAAGGGGGGACAAGCTACGAGCAGTACTTC.

V usage is TRBV4-2 and J usage is TRBJ1-4; the match to TRBD1 covers 7 bases. The CDR3 length is 16 residues. Germline CDR1 LGHNA, CDR2 YNFKEQ. Germline trimming cut 2 bases from V and 4 bases from J; bases unmatched to any gene: 7. This CDR3 reads CASSQPSTGLNEKLFF. The DNA for the CDR3 is TGTGCCAGCAGCCAACCATCGACAGGGCTTAATGAAAAACTGTTTTTT.

The chain recombines TRBV10-3 with TRBJ1-3; D possibly corresponds to TRBD1 (5 bases). Germline assignment: CDR1 ENHRY and CDR2 SYGVKD. Trimming stripped 3 bases from V and 0 bases from J, with 12 bases between. The CDR3 totals 16 residues. In DNA form, the CDR3 reads TGTGCCATCAGTGACCCCCGACAGAGCTCTGGAAACACCATATATTTT. Translating gives CAISDPRQSSGNTIYF.

This chain links TRBV6-5 with TRBJ1-2; possibly TRBD1 for D (6 bases). The CDR3 runs 13 residues. Germline V gene data show CDR1 as MNHEY and CDR2 as SVGAGI. V dropped 0 bases and J dropped 8 bases, with 10 bases sitting between them. CDR3 region: CASSYSQGRGYTF. Here the CDR3 DNA reads TGTGCCAGCAGTTACTCACAGGGCCGGGGCTACACCTTC.

About this clone itself: Compared with germline, one end of the junction differs, possibly owing to a read error. The rearrangement uses TRBV7-9 and TRBJ2-7; TRBD2 might be the D (5 bases). Germline V gene lookup returns CDR1 SEHNR and CDR2 FQNEAQ (reference sequence). The CDR3 loop spans 11 amino acids. The CDR3 here is CSSSGRTEQYF. In DNA form, the CDR3 reads TGTTCCAGCAGCGGCCGGACTGAGCAGTACTTC.

The chain uses TRBV5-5 and TRBJ1-2; 9 bases match TRBD1. V dropped 4 bases and J dropped 8; count of bases not matched to a gene: 6. CDR1 and CDR2 from the germline V gene are SGHKS and YYEKEE (reference sequence). This CDR3 region has 13 residues. The CDR3 nucleotides are TGTGCCAGCAGCCCGGACAGGGGAAAAGGCTACACCTTC. This sequence encodes CASSPDRGKGYTF.

CDR3: CASSPTGGLGGNTIYF. CDR3 nucleotides: TGTGCCAGCAGCCCCACGGGGGGCCTCGGAGGAAACACCATATATTTT. This chain uses TRBV7-9 with TRBJ1-3, with TRBD1 as a possible D gene (6 bases). The V end was cut by 5 bases, the J end by 4 bases, with 18 bases between. This CDR3 region has 16 residues. Germline loops: CDR1 SEHNR, CDR2 FQNEAQ (reference sequence). Combining the CDR3 with reference TRBV7-9 and TRBJ1-3 gives the whole variable domain DTGVSQNPRHKITKRGQNVTFRCDPISEHNRLYWYRQTLGQGPEFLTYFQNEAQLEKSRLLSDRFSAERPKGSFSTLEIQRTEQGDSAMYLCASSPTGGLGGNTIYFGEGSWLTVV.

The chain recombines TRBV19 with TRBJ1-3; D is possibly TRBD1 (5 bases). The CDR3 covers 15 residues. The germline gives CDR1 LNHDA, CDR2 SQIVND (reference sequence). V lost 6 bases and J 2 bases, leaving 14 bases between the germline ends. The CDR3 region is CASRRGGAAGNTIYF. DNA of the CDR3: TGTGCCAGTAGAAGGGGAGGGGCAGCTGGAAACACCATATATTTT.

This chain uses TRBV5-1 with TRBJ2-5; 11 bases are a match to TRBD2. Germline V lookup: CDR1 SGHRS, CDR2 YFSETQ. The CDR3 sequence is 16 residues long. The V segment lost 2 bases and the J segment 5 bases; nucleotides outside the gene matches: 8. The CDR3 DNA follows: TGCGCCAGCAGCTTAAGACTAGCGGGGAAGTTTGAGACCCAGTACTTC. It translates to CASSLRLAGKFETQYF.

The gene calls are TRBV19 and TRBJ1-2, with D uncertain. The CDR3 loop spans 13 amino acids. Germline CDR1 is LNHDA and CDR2 is SQIVND (reference sequence). V was shortened by 3 bases and J by 8 bases, with 13 bases between the two germline ends. The CDR3 coding sequence is TGTGCCAGTAGTATCCCGATGGCATGGGGCTACACCTTC. Translation: CASSIPMAWGYTF.

This chain uses TRBV5-4 with TRBJ1-2; 8 positions match TRBD1. Germline lookup yields CDR1 SGHNT and CDR2 YYREEE (reference sequence). The ends lost 4 bases at V and 3 bases at J; junction bases unmatched: 11. The CDR3 spans 16 residues. CDR3 region: CASSLASGGPYYGYTF. The CDR3 bases are TGTGCCAGCAGCCTCGCGTCAGGGGGCCCTTACTATGGCTACACCTTC.

The chain couples TRBV5-5 to TRBJ2-7, with TRBD1 matching over 12 bases. CDR1 is SGHKS and CDR2 is YYEKEE in the germline V gene (reference sequence). Trimming cost V 5 bases and J 2 bases; bases outside gene matches: 5. The CDR3 contains 15 residues. The CDR3 DNA follows: TGTGCCAGCAGGCGGGACAGGGGGCAAACCTACGAGCAGTACTTC. It is translated as CASRRDRGQTYEQYF.

V gene TRBV10-3 combines with J gene TRBJ2-6; tentatively, D is TRBD1 (6 bases). V dropped 2 bases and J dropped 0 bases, with 17 bases sitting between them. Germline CDR1 and CDR2: ENHRY and SYGVKD. CDR3 length: 19 amino acids. The CDR3 coding sequence is TGTGCCATCAGTGAGAAACGTGGGGGCAGTGACTCTGGGGCCAACGTCCTGACTTTC. Translation: CAISEKRGGSDSGANVLTF.

The chain joins TRBV5-4 to TRBJ2-7; the D gene is possibly TRBD1 (5 bases). Germline CDR1 is SGHNT and CDR2 is YYREEE (reference sequence). The CDR3 loop spans 14 amino acids. With 0 bases removed from V and 4 bases from J, the gap between germline ends came to 11 bases. The CDR3 region is CASSLDGASYEQYF. The CDR3 DNA follows: TGTGCCAGCAGCTTGGATGGGGCCTCGTACGAGCAGTACTTC.

CDR3 in amino acids: CASSLAGDSNQPQHF. The CDR3 region has the DNA TGTGCCAGCAGCTTGGCCGGGGATAGCAATCAGCCCCAGCATTTT. J is TRBJ1-5 and V is TRBV5-4, with D uncertain. Germline V CDR1 and CDR2: SGHNT, YYREEE (reference sequence). This CDR3 spans 15 amino acids. V was shortened by 0 bases and J by 0 bases, with 7 bases between the two germline ends.

This clone was seen a handful of times. The rearrangement uses TRBV19 and TRBJ2-4; D unresolved. Germline values: CDR1 LNHDA, CDR2 SQIVND (reference sequence). This CDR3 region has 13 residues. V was shortened by 1 base and J by 7 bases, with 8 bases between the two germline ends. CDR3 sequence (DNA): TGTGCCAGTAGTATAGTGGCTGGTAACATTCAGTACTTC. It encodes CASSIVAGNIQYF.

The V and J genes are TRBV6-1 and TRBJ2-5, with D possibly TRBD2 on 5 matching bases. Trimming took 1 base from V and 5 from J, leaving 14 bases between them. Per the germline V gene, CDR1 is MNHNS and CDR2 is SASEGT. The CDR3 spans 15 residues. CDR3 bases: TGTGCCAGCAGTGAAGACAGAACTTGGAGGGAGACCCAGTACTTC. Translating it yields CASSEDRTWRETQYF.

This clone was seen only a few times. The J gene is TRBJ2-3, the V gene TRBV25-1; 8 bases align to TRBD2. CDR3 length: 17 residues. CDR1 is MGHDK, CDR2 SYGVNS, per germline. V shed 6 bases, J shed 0 bases, and the junction held 11 bases outside the gene matches. CDR3 sequence reads: CASREAGLGSSTDTQYF. The DNA of the CDR3 is TGTGCCAGCAGGGAGGCGGGACTAGGCTCTAGCACAGATACGCAGTATTTT.

The genes are TRBV6-5 and TRBJ2-7; tentative D call: TRBD2 (6 bases). The V end lost 7 bases, the J end lost 0 bases, and 16 bases lay between the germline ends. The CDR3 is made up of 15 amino acids. CDR1 is MNHEY, CDR2 SVGAGI, per germline. This CDR3 reads CASTRDPRGSYEQYF. CDR3 sequence (DNA): TGTGCCAGCACAAGGGATCCGCGGGGCTCCTACGAGCAGTACTTC.

V gene TRBV30 combines with J gene TRBJ2-1; no reliable D call. The CDR3 is 13 residues long. Germline values: CDR1 GTSNPN, CDR2 SVGIG (reference sequence). V was shortened by 8 bases and J by 0 bases, with 11 bases between the two germline ends. The CDR3 here is CAGSGGSYNEQFF. For the CDR3, the DNA is TGTGCCGGTTCTGGCGGCTCCTACAATGAGCAGTTCTTC.